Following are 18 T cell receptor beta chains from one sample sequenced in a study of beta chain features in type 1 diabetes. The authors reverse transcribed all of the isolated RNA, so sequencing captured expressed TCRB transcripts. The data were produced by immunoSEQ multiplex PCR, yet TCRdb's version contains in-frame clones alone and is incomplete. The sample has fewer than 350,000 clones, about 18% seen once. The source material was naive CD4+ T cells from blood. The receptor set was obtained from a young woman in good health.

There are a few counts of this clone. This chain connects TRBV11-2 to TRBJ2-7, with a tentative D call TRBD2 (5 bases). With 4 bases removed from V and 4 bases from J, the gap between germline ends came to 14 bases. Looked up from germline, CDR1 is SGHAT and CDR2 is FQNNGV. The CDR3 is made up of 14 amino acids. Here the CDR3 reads CASSSVAGSYEQYF. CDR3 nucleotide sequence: TGTGCCAGCAGCTCCGTCGCTGGGAGTTACGAGCAGTACTTC. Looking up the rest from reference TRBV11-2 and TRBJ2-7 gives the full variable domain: EAGVAQSPRYKIIEKRQSVAFWCNPISGHATLYWYQQILGQGPKLLIQFQNNGVVDDSQLPKDRFSAERLKGVDSTLKIQPAKLEDSAVYLCASSSVAGSYEQYFGPGTRLTVT.

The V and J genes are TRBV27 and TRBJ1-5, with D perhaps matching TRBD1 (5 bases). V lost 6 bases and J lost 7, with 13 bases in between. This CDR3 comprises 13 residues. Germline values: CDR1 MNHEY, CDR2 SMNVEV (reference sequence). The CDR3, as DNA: TGTGCCAGCAGCCCCAAGTGGGGCCAGCCCCAGCATTTT. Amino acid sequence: CASSPKWGQPQHF.

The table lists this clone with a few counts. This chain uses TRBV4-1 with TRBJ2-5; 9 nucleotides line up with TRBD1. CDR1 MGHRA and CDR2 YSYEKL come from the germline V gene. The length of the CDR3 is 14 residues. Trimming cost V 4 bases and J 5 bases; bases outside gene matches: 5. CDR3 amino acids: CASSREDRGETQYF. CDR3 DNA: TGCGCCAGCAGCCGAGAGGACAGGGGCGAGACCCAGTACTTC.

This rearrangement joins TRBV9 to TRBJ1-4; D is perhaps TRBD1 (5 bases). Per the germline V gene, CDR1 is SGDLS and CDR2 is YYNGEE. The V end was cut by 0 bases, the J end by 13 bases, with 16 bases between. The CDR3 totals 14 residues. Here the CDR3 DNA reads TGTGCCAGCAGCGTAGGCATAGGGGACTCGGGACTGTTTTTT. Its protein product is CASSVGIGDSGLFF.

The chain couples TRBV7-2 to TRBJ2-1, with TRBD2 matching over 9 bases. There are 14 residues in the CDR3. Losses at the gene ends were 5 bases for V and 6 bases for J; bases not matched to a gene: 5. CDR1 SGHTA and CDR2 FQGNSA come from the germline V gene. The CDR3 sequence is CASSLYSGGNEQFF. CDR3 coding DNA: TGTGCCAGCAGCCTGTATAGCGGGGGCAATGAGCAGTTCTTC.

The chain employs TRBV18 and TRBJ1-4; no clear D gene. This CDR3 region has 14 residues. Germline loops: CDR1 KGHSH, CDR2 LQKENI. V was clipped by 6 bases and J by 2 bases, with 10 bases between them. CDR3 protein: CASSAGNTNEKLFF. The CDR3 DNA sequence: TGTGCCAGCTCTGCCGGGAATACTAATGAAAAACTGTTTTTT. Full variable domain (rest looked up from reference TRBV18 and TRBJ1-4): NAGVMQNPRHLVRRRGQEARLRCSPMKGHSHVYWYRQLPEEGLKFMVYLQKENIIDESGMPKERFSAEFPKEGPSILRIQQVVRGDSAAYFCASSAGNTNEKLFFGSGTQLSVL.

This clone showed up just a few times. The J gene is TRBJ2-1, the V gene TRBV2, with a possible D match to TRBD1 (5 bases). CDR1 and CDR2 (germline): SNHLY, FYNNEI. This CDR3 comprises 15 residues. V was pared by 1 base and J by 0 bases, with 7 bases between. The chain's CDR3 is CASSEGGRSYNEQFF. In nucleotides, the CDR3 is TGTGCCAGCAGTGAAGGGGGCCGCTCCTACAATGAGCAGTTCTTC.

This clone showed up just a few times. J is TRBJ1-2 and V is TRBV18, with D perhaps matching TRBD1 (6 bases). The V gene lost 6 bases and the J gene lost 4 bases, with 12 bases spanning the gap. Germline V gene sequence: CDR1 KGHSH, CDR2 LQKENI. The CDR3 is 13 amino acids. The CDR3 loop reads CASSSDSIYGYTF. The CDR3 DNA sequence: TGTGCCAGCTCGTCGGACAGTATCTATGGCTACACCTTC.

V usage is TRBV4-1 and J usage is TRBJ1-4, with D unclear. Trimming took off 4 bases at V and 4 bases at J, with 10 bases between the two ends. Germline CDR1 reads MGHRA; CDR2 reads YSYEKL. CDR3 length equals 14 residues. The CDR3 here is CASSRLGLNEKLFF. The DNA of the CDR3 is TGCGCCAGCAGCCGACTGGGTCTTAATGAAAAACTGTTTTTT.

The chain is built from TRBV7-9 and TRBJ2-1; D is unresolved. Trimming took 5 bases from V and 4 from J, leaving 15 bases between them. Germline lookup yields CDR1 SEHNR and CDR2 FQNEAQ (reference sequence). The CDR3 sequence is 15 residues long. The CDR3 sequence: CASSPLVTIYNEQFF. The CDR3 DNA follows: TGTGCCAGCAGCCCCCTGGTTACTATTTACAATGAGCAGTTCTTC.

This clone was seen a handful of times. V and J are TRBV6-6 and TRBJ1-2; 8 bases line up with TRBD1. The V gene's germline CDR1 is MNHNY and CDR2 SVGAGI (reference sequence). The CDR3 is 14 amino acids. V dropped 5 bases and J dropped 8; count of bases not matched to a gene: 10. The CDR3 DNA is TGTGCCAGCAGTCCCAGACAGGGGATGAGCGGCTACACCTTC. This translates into CASSPRQGMSGYTF.

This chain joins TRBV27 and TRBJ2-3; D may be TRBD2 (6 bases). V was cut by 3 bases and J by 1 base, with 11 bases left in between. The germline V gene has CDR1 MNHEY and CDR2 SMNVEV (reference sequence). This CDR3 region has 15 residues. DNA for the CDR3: TGTGCCAGCAGTTTTCCTAGCGAGGGCACAGATACGCAGTATTTT. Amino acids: CASSFPSEGTDTQYF.

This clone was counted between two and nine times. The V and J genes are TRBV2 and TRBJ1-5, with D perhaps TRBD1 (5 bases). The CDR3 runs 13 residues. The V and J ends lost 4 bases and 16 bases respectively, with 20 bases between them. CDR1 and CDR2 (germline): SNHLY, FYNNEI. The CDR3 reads CASSVGGGDHQHF. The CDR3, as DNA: TGTGCCAGCAGTGTGGGTGGAGGGGATCATCAACATTTT.

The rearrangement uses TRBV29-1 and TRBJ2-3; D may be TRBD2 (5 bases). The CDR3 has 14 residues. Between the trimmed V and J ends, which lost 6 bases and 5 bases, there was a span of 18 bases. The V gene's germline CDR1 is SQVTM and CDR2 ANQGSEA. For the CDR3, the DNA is TGCAGCGTATTTTACTCCCTACTAGGAGATACGCAGTATTTT. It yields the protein CSVFYSLLGDTQYF.

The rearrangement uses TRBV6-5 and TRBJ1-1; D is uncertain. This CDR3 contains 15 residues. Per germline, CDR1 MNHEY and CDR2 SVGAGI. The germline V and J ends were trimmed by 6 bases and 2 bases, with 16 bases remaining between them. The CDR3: CASSLTPPDNTEAFF. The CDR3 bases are TGTGCCAGCAGCCTCACCCCTCCAGATAACACTGAAGCTTTCTTT.

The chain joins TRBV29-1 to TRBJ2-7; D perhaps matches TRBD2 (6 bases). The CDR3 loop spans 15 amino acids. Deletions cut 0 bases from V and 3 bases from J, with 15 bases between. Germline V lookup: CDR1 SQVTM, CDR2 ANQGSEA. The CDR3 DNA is TGCAGCGTTGAAGATTCATTCGGCGGGGTCTACGAGCAGTACTTC. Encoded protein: CSVEDSFGGVYEQYF.

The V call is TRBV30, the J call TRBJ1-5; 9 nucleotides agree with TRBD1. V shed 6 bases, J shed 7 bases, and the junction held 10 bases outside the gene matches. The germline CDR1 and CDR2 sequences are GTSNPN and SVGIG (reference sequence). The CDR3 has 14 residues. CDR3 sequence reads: CACSRTGEGQPQHF. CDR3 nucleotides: TGTGCCTGCTCTAGGACAGGGGAAGGACAGCCCCAGCATTTT. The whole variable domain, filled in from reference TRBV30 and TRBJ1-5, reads SQTIHQWPATLVQPVGSPLSLECTVEGTSNPNLYWYRQAAGRGLQLLFYSVGIGQISSEVPQNLSASRPQDRQFILSSKKLLLSDSGFYLCACSRTGEGQPQHFGDGTRLSIL.

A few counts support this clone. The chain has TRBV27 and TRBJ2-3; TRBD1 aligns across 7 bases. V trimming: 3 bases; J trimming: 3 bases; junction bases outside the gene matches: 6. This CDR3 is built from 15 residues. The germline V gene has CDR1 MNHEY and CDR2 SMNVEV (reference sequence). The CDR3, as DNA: TGTGCCAGCAGTTTCCAACAGGGGAGAACAGATACGCAGTATTTT. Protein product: CASSFQQGRTDTQYF.